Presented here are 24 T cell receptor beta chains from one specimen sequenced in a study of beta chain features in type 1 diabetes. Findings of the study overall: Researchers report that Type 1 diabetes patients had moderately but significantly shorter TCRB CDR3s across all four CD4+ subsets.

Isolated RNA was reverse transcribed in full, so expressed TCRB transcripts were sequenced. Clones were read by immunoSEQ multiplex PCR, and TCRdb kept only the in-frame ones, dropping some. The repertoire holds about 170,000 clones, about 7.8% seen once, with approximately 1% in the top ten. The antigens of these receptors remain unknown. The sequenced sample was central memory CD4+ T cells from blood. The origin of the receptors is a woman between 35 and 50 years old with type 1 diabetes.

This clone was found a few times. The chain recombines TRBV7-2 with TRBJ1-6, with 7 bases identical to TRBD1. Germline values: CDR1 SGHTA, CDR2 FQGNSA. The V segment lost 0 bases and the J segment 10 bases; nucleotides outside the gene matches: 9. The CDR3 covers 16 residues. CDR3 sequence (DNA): TGTGCCAGCAGCTTAGCCACCTTACAGGGGAGATCACCCCTCCACTTT. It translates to CASSLATLQGRSPLHF.

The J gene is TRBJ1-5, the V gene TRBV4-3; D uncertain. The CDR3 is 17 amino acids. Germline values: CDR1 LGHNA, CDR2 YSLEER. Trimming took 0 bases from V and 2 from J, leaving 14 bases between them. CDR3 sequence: CASSQDAGRLGNQPQHF. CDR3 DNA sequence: TGCGCCAGCAGCCAAGATGCTGGGAGACTAGGCAATCAGCCCCAGCATTTT.

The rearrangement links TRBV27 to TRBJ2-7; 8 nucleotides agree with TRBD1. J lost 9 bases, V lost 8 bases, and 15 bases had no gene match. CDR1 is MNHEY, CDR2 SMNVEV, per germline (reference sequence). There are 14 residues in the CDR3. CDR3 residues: CASGTGASPGVQYF. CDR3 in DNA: TGTGCCAGCGGGACAGGCGCTTCTCCTGGGGTGCAGTACTTC.

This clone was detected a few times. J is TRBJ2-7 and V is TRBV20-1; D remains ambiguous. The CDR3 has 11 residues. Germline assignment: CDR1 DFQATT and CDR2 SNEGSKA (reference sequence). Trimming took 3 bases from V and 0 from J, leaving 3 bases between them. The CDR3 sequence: CSASGSYEQYF. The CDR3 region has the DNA TGCAGTGCTAGCGGCTCCTACGAGCAGTACTTC.

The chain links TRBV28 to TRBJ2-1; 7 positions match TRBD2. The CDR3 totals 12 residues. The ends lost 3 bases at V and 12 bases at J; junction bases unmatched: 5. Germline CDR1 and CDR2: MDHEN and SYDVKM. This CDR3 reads CASSLGGSAQFF. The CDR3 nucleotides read TGTGCCAGCAGTTTGGGGGGGAGCGCGCAGTTCTTC.

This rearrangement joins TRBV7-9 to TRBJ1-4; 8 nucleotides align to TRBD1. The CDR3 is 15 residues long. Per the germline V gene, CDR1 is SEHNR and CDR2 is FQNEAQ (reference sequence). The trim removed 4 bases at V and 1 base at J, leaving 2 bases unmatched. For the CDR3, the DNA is TGTGCCAGCAGCTGGGGGACAGGAACTAATGAAAAACTGTTTTTT. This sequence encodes CASSWGTGTNEKLFF.

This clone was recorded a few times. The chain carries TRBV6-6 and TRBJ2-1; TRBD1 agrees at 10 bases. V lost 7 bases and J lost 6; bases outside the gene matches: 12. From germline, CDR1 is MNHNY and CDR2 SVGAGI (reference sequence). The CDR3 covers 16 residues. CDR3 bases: TGTGCCAGCAACCTAGACGGGACAGGGGCCCTCAATGAGCAGTTCTTC. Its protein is CASNLDGTGALNEQFF.

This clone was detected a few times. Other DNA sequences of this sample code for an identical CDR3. CDR3: CASSRDTQETQYF. The DNA for the CDR3 is TGTGCCAGCAGCCGGGACACACAAGAGACCCAGTACTTC. V and J are TRBV5-4 and TRBJ2-5; D possibly corresponds to TRBD1 (6 bases). CDR1 is SGHNT, CDR2 YYREEE, per germline (reference sequence). CDR3 length equals 13 residues. Trimming removed 4 bases at V and 2 bases at J, with 9 bases between.

The CDR3 DNA reads TGTGCCAGCGGATACAGGGTAGGGGACACTGAAGCTTTCTTT. Encoded protein: CASGYRVGDTEAFF. This rearrangement joins TRBV6-5 to TRBJ1-1; D is possibly TRBD1 (6 bases). Germline V gives CDR1 MNHEY, CDR2 SVGAGI. This CDR3 is 14 amino acids long. The ends were cut back, 8 bases at V and 3 bases at J, with 16 bases in the middle.

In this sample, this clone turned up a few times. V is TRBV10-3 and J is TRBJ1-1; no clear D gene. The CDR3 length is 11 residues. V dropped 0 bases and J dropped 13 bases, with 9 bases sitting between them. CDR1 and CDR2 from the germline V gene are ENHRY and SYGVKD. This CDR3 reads CAISESNRIFF. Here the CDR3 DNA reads TGTGCCATCAGTGAGTCTAACAGAATTTTCTTT.

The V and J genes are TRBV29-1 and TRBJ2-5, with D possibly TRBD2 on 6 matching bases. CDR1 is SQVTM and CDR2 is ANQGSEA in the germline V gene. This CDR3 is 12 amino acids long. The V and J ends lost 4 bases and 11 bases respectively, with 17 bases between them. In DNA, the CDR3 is TGCAGCGTTGGCCACCTAGAACGGGAGCAGTACTTC. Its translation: CSVGHLEREQYF. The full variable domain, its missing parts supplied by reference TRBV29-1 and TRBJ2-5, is SAVISQKPSRDICQRGTSLTIQCQVDSQVTMMFWYRQQPGQSLTLIATANQGSEATYESGFVIDKFPISRPNLTFSTLTVSNMSPEDSSIYLCSVGHLEREQYFGPGTRLLVL.

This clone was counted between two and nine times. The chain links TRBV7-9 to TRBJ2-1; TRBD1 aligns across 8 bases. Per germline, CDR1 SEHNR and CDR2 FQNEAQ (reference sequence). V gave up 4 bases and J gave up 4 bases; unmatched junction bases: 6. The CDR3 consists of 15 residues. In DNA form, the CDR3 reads TGTGCCAGCAGCTCAGACAGGGGATGGTACAATGAGCAGTTCTTC. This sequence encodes CASSSDRGWYNEQFF.

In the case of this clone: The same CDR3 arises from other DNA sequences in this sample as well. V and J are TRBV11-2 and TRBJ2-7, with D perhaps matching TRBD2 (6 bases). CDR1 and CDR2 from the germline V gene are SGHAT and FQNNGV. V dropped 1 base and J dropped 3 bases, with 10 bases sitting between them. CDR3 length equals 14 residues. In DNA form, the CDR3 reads TGTGCCAGCAGCTTAGCTGGGGGGAGCTACGAGCAGTACTTC. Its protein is CASSLAGGSYEQYF.

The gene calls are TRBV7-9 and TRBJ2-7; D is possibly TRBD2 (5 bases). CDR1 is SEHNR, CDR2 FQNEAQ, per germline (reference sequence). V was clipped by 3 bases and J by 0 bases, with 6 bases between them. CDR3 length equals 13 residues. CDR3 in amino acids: CASSFAGSYEQYF. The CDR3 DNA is TGTGCCAGCAGCTTTGCGGGCTCCTACGAGCAGTACTTC.

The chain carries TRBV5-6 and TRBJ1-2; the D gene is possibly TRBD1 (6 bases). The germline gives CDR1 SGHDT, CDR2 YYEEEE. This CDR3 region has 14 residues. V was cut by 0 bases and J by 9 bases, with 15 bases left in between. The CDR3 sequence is CASSLDREYLSYTF. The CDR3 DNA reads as TGTGCCAGCAGCTTGGACAGGGAATATTTGAGCTACACCTTC.

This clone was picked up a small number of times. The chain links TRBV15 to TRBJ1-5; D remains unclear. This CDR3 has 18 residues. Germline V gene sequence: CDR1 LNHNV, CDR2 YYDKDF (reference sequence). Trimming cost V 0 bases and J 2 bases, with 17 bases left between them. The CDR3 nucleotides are TGTGCCACCAGCAGAGATGTCCGGGGTGCGTTTGGCAATCAGCCCCAGCATTTT. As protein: CATSRDVRGAFGNQPQHF.

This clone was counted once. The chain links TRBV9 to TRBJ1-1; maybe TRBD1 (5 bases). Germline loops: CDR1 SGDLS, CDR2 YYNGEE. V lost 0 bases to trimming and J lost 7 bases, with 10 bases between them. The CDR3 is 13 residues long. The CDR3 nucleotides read TGTGCCAGCAGCGTAGGTCCGGGGGTTGAAGCTTTCTTT. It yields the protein CASSVGPGVEAFF.

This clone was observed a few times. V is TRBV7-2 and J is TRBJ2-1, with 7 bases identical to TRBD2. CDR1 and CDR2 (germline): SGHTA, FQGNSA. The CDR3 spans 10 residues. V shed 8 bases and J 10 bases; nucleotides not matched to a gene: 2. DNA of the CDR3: TGTGCCAGCGGTAGCGGGGAGCAGTTCTTC. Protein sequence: CASGSGEQFF.

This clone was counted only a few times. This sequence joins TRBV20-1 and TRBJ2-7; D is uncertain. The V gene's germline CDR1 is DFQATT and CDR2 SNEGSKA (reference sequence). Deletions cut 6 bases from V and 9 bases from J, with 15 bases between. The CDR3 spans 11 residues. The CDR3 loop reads CSAEVGTSQYF. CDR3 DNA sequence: TGCAGTGCCGAGGTCGGAACCTCGCAGTACTTC.

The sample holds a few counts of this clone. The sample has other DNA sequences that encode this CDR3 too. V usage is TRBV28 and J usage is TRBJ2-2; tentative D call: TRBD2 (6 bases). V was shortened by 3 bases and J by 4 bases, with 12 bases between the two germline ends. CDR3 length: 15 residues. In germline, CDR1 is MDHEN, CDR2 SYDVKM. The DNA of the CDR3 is TGTGCCAGCAGTTTGGGGGGAGCGAGCACCGGGGAGCTGTTTTTT. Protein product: CASSLGGASTGELFF.

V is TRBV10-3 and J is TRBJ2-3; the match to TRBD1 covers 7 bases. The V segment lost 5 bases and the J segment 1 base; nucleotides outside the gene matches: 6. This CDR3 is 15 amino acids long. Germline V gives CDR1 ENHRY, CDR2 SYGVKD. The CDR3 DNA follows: TGTGCCATCAGTATGACAGGGCTCCGCACAGATACGCAGTATTTT. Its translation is CAISMTGLRTDTQYF.

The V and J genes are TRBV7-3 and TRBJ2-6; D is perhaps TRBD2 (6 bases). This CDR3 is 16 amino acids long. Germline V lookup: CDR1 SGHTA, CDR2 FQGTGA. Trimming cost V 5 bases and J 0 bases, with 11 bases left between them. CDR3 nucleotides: TGTGCCAGCAGCCCGACAGCGGGCTCTGGGGCCAACGTCCTGACTTTC. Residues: CASSPTAGSGANVLTF.

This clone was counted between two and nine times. This CDR3 reads CASSPSTYGGYTF. As DNA, the CDR3 is TGTGCCAGCAGCCCCTCGACATACGGAGGCTACACCTTC. The chain joins TRBV14 to TRBJ1-2; D ambiguous. V lost 4 bases and J lost 8, with 14 bases in between. CDR1 and CDR2 (germline): SGHDN, FVKESK. The CDR3 totals 13 residues.

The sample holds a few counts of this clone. For the CDR3, the DNA is TGCGCCAGCAGCCAGGCGGGAGGATCAAGAGATACGCAGTATTTT. Its protein product is CASSQAGGSRDTQYF. The V call is TRBV4-3, the J call TRBJ2-3, with TRBD2 identical over 8 bases. The CDR3 covers 15 residues. The trim removed 3 bases at V and 5 bases at J, leaving 7 bases unmatched. Germline loops: CDR1 LGHNA, CDR2 YSLEER.